The clone carrying this T cell receptor beta chain was seen a handful of times. The antigen is unknown. The ends lost 4 bases at V and 4 bases at J; junction bases unmatched: 14. There are 19 residues in the CDR3. Germline V gene sequence: CDR1 LGHNA, CDR2 YNFKEQ. The 5'RACE template-switching step produced TCR cDNA and added a universal primer site and UMIs. TCRdb called the 5' RACE reads again in MiXCR, with one record for every CDR3 protein. Of about 170,000 distinct CDR3 sequences in the sample, approximately 11% are singletons; the top ten hold 36%. The sample belongs to a study of T cells after yellow fever vaccination. Findings and limits, study-wide: Only a small proportion of the clonotypes turned up in both the CD4 and the CD8 compartments, likely arising from convergent recombination. Though weaker, the secondary response peaked faster, on day 5 versus 15.

This receptor was taken from a man younger than 30 who received the YFV17D yellow fever vaccine. Sample: CD8+ T cells sorted from PBMCs, taken 15 days after the yellow fever booster vaccination. The rearrangement joins TRBV4-2 to TRBJ2-2, with 11 positions matching TRBD2. CDR3 nucleotide sequence: TGTGCCAGCAGCCTTTATGGGAGTCTAGCGGGGGGAGGCACCGGGGAGCTGTTTTTT. Residues: CASSLYGSLAGGGTGELFF.